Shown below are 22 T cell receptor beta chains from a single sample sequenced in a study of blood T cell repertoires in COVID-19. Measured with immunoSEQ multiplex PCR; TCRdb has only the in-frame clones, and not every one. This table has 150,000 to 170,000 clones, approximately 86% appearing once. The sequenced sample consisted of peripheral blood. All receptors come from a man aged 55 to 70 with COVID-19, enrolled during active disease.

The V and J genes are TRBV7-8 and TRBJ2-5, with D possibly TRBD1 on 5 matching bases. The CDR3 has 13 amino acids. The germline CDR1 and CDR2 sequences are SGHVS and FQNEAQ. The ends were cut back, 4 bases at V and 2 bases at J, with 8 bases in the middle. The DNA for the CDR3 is TGTGCCAGCAGCTGGACAAGACAAGAGACCCAGTACTTC. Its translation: CASSWTRQETQYF. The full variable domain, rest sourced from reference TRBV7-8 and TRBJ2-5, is GAGVSQSPRYKVAKRGQDVALRCDPISGHVSLFWYQQALGQGPEFLTYFQNEAQLDKSGLPSDRFFAERPEGSVSTLKIQRTQQEDSAVYLCASSWTRQETQYFGPGTRLLVL.

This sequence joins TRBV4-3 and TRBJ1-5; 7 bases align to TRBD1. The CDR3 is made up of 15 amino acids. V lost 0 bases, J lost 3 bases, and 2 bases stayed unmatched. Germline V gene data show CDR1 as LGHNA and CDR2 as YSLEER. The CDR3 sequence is CASSQDGQDNQPQHF. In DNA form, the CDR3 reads TGCGCCAGCAGCCAAGACGGACAGGACAATCAGCCCCAGCATTTT.

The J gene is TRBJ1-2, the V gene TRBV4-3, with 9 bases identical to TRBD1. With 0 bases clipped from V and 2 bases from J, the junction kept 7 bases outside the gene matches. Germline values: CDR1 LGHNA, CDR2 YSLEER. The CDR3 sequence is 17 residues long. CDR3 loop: CASSQDLPGQGNYGYTF. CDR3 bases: TGCGCCAGCAGCCAAGATCTTCCGGGACAGGGAAACTATGGCTACACCTTC.

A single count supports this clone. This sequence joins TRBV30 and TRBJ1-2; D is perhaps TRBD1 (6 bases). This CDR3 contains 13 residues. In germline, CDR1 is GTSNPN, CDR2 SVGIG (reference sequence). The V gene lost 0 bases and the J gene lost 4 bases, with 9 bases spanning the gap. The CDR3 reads CAWSVQGFYGYTF. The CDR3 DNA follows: TGTGCCTGGAGTGTACAGGGTTTCTATGGCTACACCTTC.

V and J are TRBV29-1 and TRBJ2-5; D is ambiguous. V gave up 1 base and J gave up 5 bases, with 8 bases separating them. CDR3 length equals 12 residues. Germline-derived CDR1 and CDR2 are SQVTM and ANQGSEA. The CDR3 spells CSVEGALETQYF. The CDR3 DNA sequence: TGCAGCGTTGAAGGGGCGTTGGAGACCCAGTACTTC.

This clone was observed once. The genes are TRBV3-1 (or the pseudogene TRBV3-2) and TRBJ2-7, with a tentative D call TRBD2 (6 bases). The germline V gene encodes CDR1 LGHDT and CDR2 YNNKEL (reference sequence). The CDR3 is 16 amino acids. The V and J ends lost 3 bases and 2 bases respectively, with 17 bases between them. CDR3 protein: CASSQTPGSFPYEQYF. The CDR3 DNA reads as TGTGCCAGCAGCCAGACCCCCGGGAGTTTCCCCTACGAGCAGTACTTC.

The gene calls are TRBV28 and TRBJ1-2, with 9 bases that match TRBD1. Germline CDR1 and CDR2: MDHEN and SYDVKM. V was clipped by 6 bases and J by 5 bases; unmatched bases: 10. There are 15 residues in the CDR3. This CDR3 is CASSQGGQGRYGYTF. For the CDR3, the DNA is TGTGCCAGCAGCCAAGGGGGACAGGGACGATATGGCTACACCTTC.

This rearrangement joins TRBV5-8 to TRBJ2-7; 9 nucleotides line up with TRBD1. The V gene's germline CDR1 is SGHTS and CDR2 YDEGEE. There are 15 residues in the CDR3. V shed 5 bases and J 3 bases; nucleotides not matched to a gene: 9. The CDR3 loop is CASSLRTGAYYEQYF. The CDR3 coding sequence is TGTGCCAGCAGTCTAAGGACAGGGGCCTACTACGAGCAGTACTTC.

CDR3 sequence: CASSKEQGTANTIYF. DNA of the CDR3: TGCGCCAGCAGCAAGGAACAGGGGACGGCAAACACCATATATTTT. The chain employs TRBV5-1 and TRBJ1-3; 7 bases map to TRBD1. V lost 4 bases, J lost 6 bases, and 10 bases stayed unmatched. Germline CDR1 is SGHRS and CDR2 is YFSETQ. The CDR3 length is 15 residues.

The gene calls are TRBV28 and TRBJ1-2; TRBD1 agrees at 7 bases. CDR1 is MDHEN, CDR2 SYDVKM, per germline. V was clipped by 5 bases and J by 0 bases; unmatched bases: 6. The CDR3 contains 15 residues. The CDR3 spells CASSQSTGTNYGYTF. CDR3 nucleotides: TGTGCCAGCAGTCAGTCGACAGGGACTAACTATGGCTACACCTTC.

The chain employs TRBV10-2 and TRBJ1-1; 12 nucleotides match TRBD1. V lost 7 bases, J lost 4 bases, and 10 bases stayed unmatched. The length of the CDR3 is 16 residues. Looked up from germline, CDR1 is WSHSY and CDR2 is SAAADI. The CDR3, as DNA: TGCGCCAGCATATCTGGGACAGGGGGCTTCGTCACTGAAGCTTTCTTT. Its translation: CASISGTGGFVTEAFF.

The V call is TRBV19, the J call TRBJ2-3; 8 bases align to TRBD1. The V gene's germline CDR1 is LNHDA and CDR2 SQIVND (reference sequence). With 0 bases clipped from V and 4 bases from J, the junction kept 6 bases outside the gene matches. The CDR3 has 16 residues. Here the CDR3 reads CASSIDPTGGPDTQYF. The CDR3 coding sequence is TGTGCCAGTAGTATAGATCCCACAGGGGGTCCAGATACGCAGTATTTT. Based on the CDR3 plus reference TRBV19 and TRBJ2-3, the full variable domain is DGGITQSPKYLFRKEGQNVTLSCEQNLNHDAMYWYRQDPGQGLRLIYYSQIVNDFQKGDIAEGYSVSREKKESFPLTVTSAQKNPTAFYLCASSIDPTGGPDTQYFGPGTRLTVL.

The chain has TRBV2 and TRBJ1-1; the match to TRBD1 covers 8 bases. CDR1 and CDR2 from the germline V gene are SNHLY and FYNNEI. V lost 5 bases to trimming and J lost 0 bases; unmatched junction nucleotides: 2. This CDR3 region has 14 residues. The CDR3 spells CASSLTGVNTEAFF. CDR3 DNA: TGTGCCAGCAGTCTGACAGGGGTGAACACTGAAGCTTTCTTT.

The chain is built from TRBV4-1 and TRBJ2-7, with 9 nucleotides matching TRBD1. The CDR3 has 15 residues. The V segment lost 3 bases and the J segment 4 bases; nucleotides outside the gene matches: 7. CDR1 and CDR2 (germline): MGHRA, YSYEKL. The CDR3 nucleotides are TGCGCCAGCAGCCACCCGGGACAGGGCAAGTACGAGCAGTACTTC. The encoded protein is CASSHPGQGKYEQYF.

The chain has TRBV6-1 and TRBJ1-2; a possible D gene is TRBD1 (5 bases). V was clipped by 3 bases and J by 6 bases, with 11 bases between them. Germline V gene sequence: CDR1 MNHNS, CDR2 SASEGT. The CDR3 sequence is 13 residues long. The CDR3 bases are TGTGCCAGCAGTGATAGGGGACTGGATGGCTACACCTTC. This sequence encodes CASSDRGLDGYTF.

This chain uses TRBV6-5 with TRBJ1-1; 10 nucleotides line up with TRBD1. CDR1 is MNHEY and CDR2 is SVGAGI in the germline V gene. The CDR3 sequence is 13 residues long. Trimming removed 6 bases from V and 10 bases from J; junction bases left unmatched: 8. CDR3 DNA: TGTGCCAGCAGGACCGGGACAGGGGAGGGAGCTTTCTTT. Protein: CASRTGTGEGAFF.

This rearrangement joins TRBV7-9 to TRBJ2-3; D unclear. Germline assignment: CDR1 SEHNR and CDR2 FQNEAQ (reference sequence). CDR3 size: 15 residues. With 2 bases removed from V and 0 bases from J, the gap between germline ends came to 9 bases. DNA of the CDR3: TGTGCCAGCAGCTTAAGAGTCCTTAGCACAGATACGCAGTATTTT. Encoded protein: CASSLRVLSTDTQYF. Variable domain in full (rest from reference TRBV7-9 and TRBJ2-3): DTGVSQNPRHKITKRGQNVTFRCDPISEHNRLYWYRQTLGQGPEFLTYFQNEAQLEKSRLLSDRFSAERPKGSFSTLEIQRTEQGDSAMYLCASSLRVLSTDTQYFGPGTRLTVL.

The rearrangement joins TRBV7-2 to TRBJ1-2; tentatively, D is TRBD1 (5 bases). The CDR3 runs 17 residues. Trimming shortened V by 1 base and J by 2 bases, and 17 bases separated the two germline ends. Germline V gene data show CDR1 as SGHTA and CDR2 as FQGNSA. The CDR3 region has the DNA TGTGCCAGCAGCTTAGTCGGAGGGGACTGGGGGAACTATGGCTACACCTTC. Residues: CASSLVGGDWGNYGYTF. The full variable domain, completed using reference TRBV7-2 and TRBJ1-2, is GAGVSQSPSNKVTEKGKDVELRCDPISGHTALYWYRQSLGQGLEFLIYFQGNSAPDKSGLPSDRFSAERTGGSVSTLTIQRTQQEDSAVYLCASSLVGGDWGNYGYTFGSGTRLTVV.

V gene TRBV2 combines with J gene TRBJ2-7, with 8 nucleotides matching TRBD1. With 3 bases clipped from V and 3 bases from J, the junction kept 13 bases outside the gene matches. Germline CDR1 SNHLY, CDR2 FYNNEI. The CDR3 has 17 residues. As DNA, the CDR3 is TGTGCCAGCAGTGACGACTTTCTGGACAGGGATTACTACGAGCAGTACTTC. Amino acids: CASSDDFLDRDYYEQYF.

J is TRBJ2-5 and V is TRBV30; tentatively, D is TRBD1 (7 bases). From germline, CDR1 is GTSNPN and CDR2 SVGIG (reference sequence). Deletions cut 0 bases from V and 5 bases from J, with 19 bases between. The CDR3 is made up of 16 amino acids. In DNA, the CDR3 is TGTGCCTGGAGTGTTCTGGGCCTTCCAGGGGGGGAGACCCAGTACTTC. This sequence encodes CAWSVLGLPGGETQYF.

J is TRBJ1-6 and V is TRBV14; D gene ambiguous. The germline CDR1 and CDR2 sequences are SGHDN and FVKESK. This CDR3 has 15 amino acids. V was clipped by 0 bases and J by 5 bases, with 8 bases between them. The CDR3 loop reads CASSQDGRDNSPLHF. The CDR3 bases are TGTGCCAGCAGCCAAGACGGGCGGGATAATTCACCCCTCCACTTT.

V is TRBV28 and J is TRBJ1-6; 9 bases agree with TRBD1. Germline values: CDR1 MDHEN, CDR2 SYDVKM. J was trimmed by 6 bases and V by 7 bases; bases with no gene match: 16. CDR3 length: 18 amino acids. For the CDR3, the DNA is TGTGCCAGCACCCGAGGACCAGAATACAGGGGGCGTAATTCACCCCTCCACTTT. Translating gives CASTRGPEYRGRNSPLHF.